This T cell receptor beta chain was documented in a study of early T cells in non-severe SARS-CoV-2 infection. Broader study findings: Private and CD4 specificities were missed by VDJdb matching, which favored anti-spike CD8 responses.

The length of the CDR3 is 13 residues. CDR1 is SGHNT and CDR2 is YYREEE in the germline V gene (reference sequence). Trimming removed 2 bases from V and 0 bases from J, with 4 bases in between. Tagging with unique molecular identifiers was applied to individual cDNA molecules. TCRdb analysed the 5' RACE reads with MiXCR anew, one entry per CDR3 protein. The data show tens of thousands of distinct CDR3 sequences, roughly 12% seen once. This clonotype was found many times. What it recognizes is unknown. Material for sequencing was whole blood. The sequence came from an adult who was a healthcare worker with PCR-confirmed SARS-CoV-2 infection or an uninfected control (not recorded which). The chain uses TRBV5-4 and TRBJ2-3; D unresolved. In DNA form, the CDR3 reads TGTGCCAGCAGCTTACTGAGCACAGATACGCAGTATTTT. The encoded protein is CASSLLSTDTQYF.